A single sample gave rise to the 6 T cell receptor beta chains below, sequenced in a study of blood T cell repertoires in COVID-19. TCRdb's table, derived via immunoSEQ multiplex PCR, lists solely in-frame clones and lacks some. The sample shows about 440,000 clones, nearly 90% of them seen only once. Sequencing input: PBMCs or T cells enriched from blood (not recorded which). Receptors originate from a woman younger than 35 with acute COVID-19.

The chain uses TRBV3-1 (or the pseudogene TRBV3-2) and TRBJ2-7; TRBD1 agrees at 9 bases. This CDR3 has 15 amino acids. Germline V gene lookup returns CDR1 LGHDT and CDR2 YNNKEL (reference sequence). V lost 0 bases and J lost 3; bases outside the gene matches: 3. The CDR3, as DNA: TGTGCCAGCAGCCAAGAGGGACAGGGTTACTACGAGCAGTACTTC. Translating it yields CASSQEGQGYYEQYF.

V is TRBV7-2 and J is TRBJ2-5, with a possible D match to TRBD2 (7 bases). V shed 1 base and J shed 4 bases, with 13 bases lying between them. The CDR3 contains 15 residues. Per the germline V gene, CDR1 is SGHTA and CDR2 is FQGNSA. The CDR3 DNA reads as TGTGCCAGCAGCTTAGGGGGGGGGCGCCGAGAGACCCAGTACTTC. It specifies CASSLGGGRRETQYF.

For the CDR3, the DNA is TGTGCCAGCACACCCAGGGACAGCTCCCTTTCCGAGCAGTACTTC. As protein: CASTPRDSSLSEQYF. This rearrangement joins TRBV5-6 to TRBJ2-7; 7 nucleotides match TRBD1. V was clipped by 6 bases and J by 6 bases; unmatched bases: 15. This CDR3 has 15 amino acids. In germline, CDR1 is SGHDT, CDR2 YYEEEE.

V gene TRBV3-1 (or the pseudogene TRBV3-2) combines with J gene TRBJ2-7; maybe TRBD1 (5 bases). V lost 1 base to trimming and J lost 1 base, with 11 bases between them. Germline V gene sequence: CDR1 LGHDT, CDR2 YNNKEL (reference sequence). The CDR3 has 15 residues. The CDR3 loop reads CASSQGGAGSYEQYF. The CDR3 bases are TGTGCCAGCAGCCAAGGTGGGGCAGGTTCCTACGAGCAGTACTTC.

The V and J genes are TRBV28 and TRBJ1-1; perhaps TRBD1 as D (6 bases). Germline V gives CDR1 MDHEN, CDR2 SYDVKM. The CDR3 is 12 residues long. The ends were cut back, 11 bases at V and 0 bases at J, with 10 bases in the middle. The chain's CDR3 is CAGRTVNTEAFF. For the CDR3, the DNA is TGTGCCGGCCGGACAGTGAACACTGAAGCTTTCTTT.

J is TRBJ2-5 and V is TRBV4-3; 7 nucleotides align to TRBD1. Germline V gives CDR1 LGHNA, CDR2 YSLEER. Losses at the gene ends were 9 bases for V and 3 bases for J; bases not matched to a gene: 10. This CDR3 region has 14 residues. CDR3 amino acids: CASGVPQGKETQYF. CDR3 DNA sequence: TGCGCCAGTGGGGTACCACAGGGGAAAGAGACCCAGTACTTC.